The 25 T cell receptor beta chains below were found in one sample sequenced in a study of cytomegalovirus exposure and HLA in healthy donors. 13 Jbeta primers and 60 Vbeta primers were used for the PCR. TCRdb keeps only in-frame clones here, not all; method: immunoSEQ multiplex PCR. The sample consists of roughly 160,000 clones, roughly 85% of them appearing once. The material sequenced was PBMCs. The receptors come from a man between 25 and 39 years old in good health and CMV-seronegative.

The chain employs TRBV7-8 and TRBJ1-5; D possibly corresponds to TRBD1 (6 bases). Trimming removed 7 bases at V and 0 bases at J, with 16 bases between. CDR1 and CDR2 from the germline V gene are SGHVS and FQNEAQ. The CDR3 spans 16 residues. The CDR3 here is CASNVAGARSNQPQHF. CDR3 sequence (DNA): TGTGCCAGCAACGTAGCGGGGGCGCGTAGCAATCAGCCCCAGCATTTT. The full variable domain, completed using reference TRBV7-8 and TRBJ1-5, is GAGVSQSPRYKVAKRGQDVALRCDPISGHVSLFWYQQALGQGPEFLTYFQNEAQLDKSGLPSDRFFAERPEGSVSTLKIQRTQQEDSAVYLCASNVAGARSNQPQHFGDGTRLSIL.

The chain is built from TRBV5-8 and TRBJ1-6; 8 nucleotides align to TRBD1. Germline V CDR1 and CDR2: SGHTS, YDEGEE. The CDR3 is made up of 15 amino acids. J lost 8 bases, V lost 4 bases, and 8 bases had no gene match. The DNA for the CDR3 is TGTGCCAGCAGCCCACGGACAGGGTACGATTCACCCCTCCACTTT. Translated, it gives CASSPRTGYDSPLHF.

The chain carries TRBV10-3 and TRBJ2-5; TRBD1 might be the D (5 bases). Matching the DNA end better, TRBJ2-7 makes the J call doubtful. Germline CDR1 reads ENHRY; CDR2 reads SYGVKD. The CDR3 runs 12 residues. The CDR3, as DNA: TGTGCCATCAGTTATTCAGGGCCCGAGCAGTACTTC. This gives the protein CAISYSGPEQYF.

The chain employs TRBV6-5 and TRBJ2-4; 8 bases match TRBD1. V shed 0 bases and J 9 bases; nucleotides not matched to a gene: 7. There are 15 residues in the CDR3. Germline CDR1 reads MNHEY; CDR2 reads SVGAGI. CDR3: CASSYSGQAIGIQYF. As DNA, the CDR3 is TGTGCCAGCAGTTACTCGGGACAGGCAATAGGCATTCAGTACTTC.

The chain combines TRBV30 with TRBJ2-3; D is unresolved. Germline lookup yields CDR1 GTSNPN and CDR2 SVGIG (reference sequence). The CDR3 consists of 14 residues. Trimming took off 5 bases at V and 0 bases at J, with 12 bases between the two ends. The CDR3 region is CAWARLFSTDTQYF. The CDR3 DNA follows: TGTGCCTGGGCTAGACTGTTCAGCACAGATACGCAGTATTTT. Based on the CDR3 plus reference TRBV30 and TRBJ2-3, the full variable domain is SQTIHQWPATLVQPVGSPLSLECTVEGTSNPNLYWYRQAAGRGLQLLFYSVGIGQISSEVPQNLSASRPQDRQFILSSKKLLLSDSGFYLCAWARLFSTDTQYFGPGTRLTVL.

The chain employs TRBV11-3 and TRBJ2-7; D unresolved. CDR1 SGHNT and CDR2 YENEEA come from the germline V gene. The V and J ends lost 1 base and 3 bases respectively, with 7 bases between them. This CDR3 has 13 residues. The CDR3 here is CASSLGVLYEQYF. As DNA, the CDR3 is TGTGCCAGCAGCTTAGGCGTTCTCTACGAGCAGTACTTC.

This clone was picked up a small number of times. CDR3 sequence reads: CASSRPLAGPESFDSTDTQYF. Here the CDR3 DNA reads TGTGCCAGTAGTAGACCCTTAGCGGGGCCCGAGTCGTTCGATAGCACAGATACGCAGTATTTT. V is TRBV19 and J is TRBJ2-3, with 8 bases that match TRBD2. This CDR3 contains 21 residues. CDR1 LNHDA and CDR2 SQIVND come from the germline V gene (reference sequence). The V and J ends lost 4 bases and 0 bases, in that order; junction bases with no gene match: 21. Complete variable domain (other parts from reference TRBV19 and TRBJ2-3): DGGITQSPKYLFRKEGQNVTLSCEQNLNHDAMYWYRQDPGQGLRLIYYSQIVNDFQKGDIAEGYSVSREKKESFPLTVTSAQKNPTAFYLCASSRPLAGPESFDSTDTQYFGPGTRLTVL.

V is TRBV10-3 and J is TRBJ1-5; no definite D call. The CDR3 sequence is 15 residues long. V lost 1 base to trimming and J lost 2 bases, with 9 bases between them. In germline, CDR1 is ENHRY, CDR2 SYGVKD. The CDR3 nucleotides are TGTGCCATCAGTGAGTTTCAATCGGGCAATCAGCCCCAGCATTTT. This translates into CAISEFQSGNQPQHF.

This clone was counted a single time. This chain connects TRBV7-9 to TRBJ2-7; 11 nucleotides match TRBD1. Per the germline V gene, CDR1 is SEHNR and CDR2 is FQNEAQ (reference sequence). This CDR3 comprises 16 residues. The J segment lost 6 bases and the V segment lost 5 bases, leaving 12 bases of the junction unmatched. The CDR3 protein is CASSISGQGATSEQYF. The CDR3 DNA sequence: TGTGCCAGCAGCATCTCCGGACAGGGGGCGACGAGCGAGCAGTACTTC.

The gene calls are TRBV27 and TRBJ2-7; 9 positions agree with TRBD1. Looked up from germline, CDR1 is MNHEY and CDR2 is SMNVEV (reference sequence). The CDR3 totals 14 residues. J lost 2 bases, V lost 5 bases, and 4 bases had no gene match. The CDR3 region has the DNA TGTGCCAGCAGTCCATGGGACAGGGCCTACGAGCAGTACTTC. This sequence encodes CASSPWDRAYEQYF.

The CDR3 sequence: CSVVLQTQYF. The CDR3, as DNA: TGCAGCGTTGTACTGCAGACCCAGTACTTC. The genes are TRBV29-1 and TRBJ2-5; D is undetermined. The V and J ends lost 4 bases and 6 bases respectively, with 6 bases between them. Germline values: CDR1 SQVTM, CDR2 ANQGSEA. CDR3 length: 10 amino acids.

V is TRBV7-9 and J is TRBJ1-1; tentative D call: TRBD1 (5 bases). The CDR3 totals 15 residues. Germline-derived CDR1 and CDR2 are SEHNR and FQNEAQ (reference sequence). The V end was cut by 7 bases, the J end by 3 bases, with 18 bases between. CDR3 in amino acids: CASNPGNTGDTEAFF. The CDR3 DNA reads as TGTGCCAGCAACCCTGGAAATACAGGTGACACTGAAGCTTTCTTT.

The chain combines TRBV9 with TRBJ1-1, with TRBD1 as a possible D gene (6 bases). This CDR3 comprises 16 residues. V gave up 3 bases and J gave up 1 base, with 16 bases separating them. The germline CDR1 and CDR2 sequences are SGDLS and YYNGEE. CDR3 residues: CASSATPGHRNTEAFF. In DNA, the CDR3 is TGTGCCAGCAGCGCCACTCCGGGACATAGGAACACTGAAGCTTTCTTT.

The rearrangement links TRBV28 to TRBJ2-2; 7 bases align to TRBD1. CDR1 is MDHEN, CDR2 SYDVKM, per germline. Trimming took 6 bases from V and 0 from J; bases not matched to a gene: 13. This CDR3 is built from 18 residues. The chain's CDR3 is CASRPSTGPYSNTGELFF. DNA of the CDR3: TGTGCCAGCAGGCCGTCGACAGGGCCCTATTCGAACACCGGGGAGCTGTTTTTT. Supplemented by reference TRBV28 and TRBJ2-2, the full variable domain reads DVKVTQSSRYLVKRTGEKVFLECVQDMDHENMFWYRQDPGLGLRLIYFSYDVKMKEKGDIPEGYSVSREKKERFSLILESASTNQTSMYLCASRPSTGPYSNTGELFFGEGSRLTVL.

V and J are TRBV10-3 and TRBJ2-7; D possibly corresponds to TRBD2 (6 bases). In germline, CDR1 is ENHRY, CDR2 SYGVKD. This CDR3 comprises 16 residues. Trimming shortened V by 10 bases and J by 7 bases, and 29 bases separated the two germline ends. The DNA for the CDR3 is TGTGCCACGACACCCCAACGAGCGGGTCCGATGGGGGAGCAGTACTTC. This sequence encodes CATTPQRAGPMGEQYF.

The V and J genes are TRBV11-2 and TRBJ1-4; D possibly corresponds to TRBD1 (6 bases). The ends were cut back, 5 bases at V and 4 bases at J, with 17 bases in the middle. This CDR3 contains 16 residues. Germline V gene data show CDR1 as SGHAT and CDR2 as FQNNGV. The CDR3 DNA reads as TGTGCCAGCAGCCGGCCGGGAGGGGGGAATAATGAAAAACTGTTTTTT. Translation: CASSRPGGGNNEKLFF.

This chain connects TRBV5-1 to TRBJ2-1; tentative D call: TRBD1 (6 bases). CDR3 length: 14 amino acids. Germline CDR1 and CDR2: SGHRS and YFSETQ. V dropped 0 bases and J dropped 9 bases, with 13 bases sitting between them. In DNA, the CDR3 is TGCGCCAGCAGCTTGGGTCCACAGGGCTCTGAGCAGTTCTTC. Its protein is CASSLGPQGSEQFF. The entire variable domain, with the rest obtained from reference TRBV5-1 and TRBJ2-1, is as follows: KAGVTQTPRYLIKTRGQQVTLSCSPISGHRSVSWYQQTPGQGLQFLFEYFSETQRNKGNFPGRFSGRQFSNSRSEMNVSTLELGDSALYLCASSLGPQGSEQFFGPGTRLTVL.

The chain recombines TRBV30 with TRBJ1-4, with 9 bases lining up with TRBD1. This CDR3 is built from 16 residues. Germline V CDR1 and CDR2: GTSNPN, SVGIG (reference sequence). V dropped 0 bases and J dropped 5; count of bases not matched to a gene: 7. As DNA, the CDR3 is TGTGCCTGGAGTGTAGGAAGGGGGACAGGGAATGAAAAACTGTTTTTT. Translated: CAWSVGRGTGNEKLFF.

The genes are TRBV19 and TRBJ1-2; 12 bases fit TRBD1. V shed 3 bases and J 5 bases; nucleotides not matched to a gene: 4. Germline CDR1 LNHDA, CDR2 SQIVND (reference sequence). There are 15 residues in the CDR3. In DNA form, the CDR3 reads TGTGCCAGTAGTATGGAGGGACAGGGGGCGTATGGCTACACCTTC. As protein: CASSMEGQGAYGYTF.

The table lists this clone with a few counts. The chain uses TRBV5-1 and TRBJ2-2; 7 nucleotides match TRBD2. Germline V gene data show CDR1 as SGHRS and CDR2 as YFSETQ. The CDR3 spans 17 residues. J lost 0 bases, V lost 4 bases, and 9 bases had no gene match. The CDR3 DNA reads TGCGCCAGCAGCCTTTGGGGGGGGGAATCGAACACCGGGGAGCTGTTTTTT. Its translation is CASSLWGGESNTGELFF.

The V gene is TRBV7-2, the J gene TRBJ2-1; the match to TRBD2 covers 7 bases. The CDR3 covers 13 residues. Per the germline V gene, CDR1 is SGHTA and CDR2 is FQGNSA. With V trimmed by 3 bases and J by 5 bases, 1 base remained unmatched. The CDR3 spells CASSLGTNNEQFF. As DNA, the CDR3 is TGTGCCAGCAGCTTGGGGACTAACAATGAGCAGTTCTTC.

This chain joins TRBV7-9 and TRBJ1-1; 8 positions agree with TRBD1. The V gene end was trimmed by 7 bases and the J gene end by 2 bases; junction bases not matched to a gene: 12. Germline V CDR1 and CDR2: SEHNR, FQNEAQ (reference sequence). CDR3 length: 16 residues. CDR3 loop: CASTQLPGGYNTEAFF. The CDR3 DNA reads TGTGCCAGCACCCAACTCCCAGGGGGCTATAACACTGAAGCTTTCTTT. The complete variable domain, with remaining parts taken from reference TRBV7-9 and TRBJ1-1, reads DTGVSQNPRHKITKRGQNVTFRCDPISEHNRLYWYRQTLGQGPEFLTYFQNEAQLEKSRLLSDRFSAERPKGSFSTLEIQRTEQGDSAMYLCASTQLPGGYNTEAFFGQGTRLTVV.

The chain carries TRBV10-3 and TRBJ2-7, with TRBD1 as a possible D gene (5 bases). The CDR3 is made up of 14 amino acids. Deletions cut 2 bases from V and 3 bases from J, with 11 bases between. Germline-derived CDR1 and CDR2 are ENHRY and SYGVKD. The CDR3, as DNA: TGTGCCATCAGTGAGAGGCAGGGTGACTACGAGCAGTACTTC. It codes for CAISERQGDYEQYF.

V and J are TRBV6-1 and TRBJ1-5; D is unclear. CDR3 size: 15 residues. V shed 1 base and J shed 7 bases, with 14 bases lying between them. Germline V gives CDR1 MNHNS, CDR2 SASEGT. The CDR3 reads CASSEVSGGRQPQHF. The CDR3, as DNA: TGTGCCAGCAGTGAAGTCTCGGGCGGGAGGCAGCCCCAGCATTTT.

V usage is TRBV5-6 and J usage is TRBJ1-2; D might be TRBD1 (6 bases). Germline V lookup: CDR1 SGHDT, CDR2 YYEEEE. V shed 3 bases and J shed 7 bases, with 7 bases lying between them. This CDR3 comprises 11 residues. CDR3: CASSWTAGYTF. The CDR3 DNA reads TGTGCCAGCAGCTGGACAGCTGGCTACACCTTC.